Shown below are 9 T cell receptor beta chains from a single sample sequenced in a study of T cell responses to AZD1222 COVID-19 vaccine. The assay was immunoSEQ multiplex PCR, and TCRdb's table has in-frame clones only and misses some. The sample includes around 80,000 clones, about 92% of them seen just once. The specimen comprised peripheral blood, sampled 28 days after the second AZD1222 dose. These receptor sequences come from an adult who received the AZD1222 COVID-19 vaccine.

CDR3 bases: TGCGCCAGCAACCGACAGGGGACGGGCTATGGCTACACCTTC. This encodes CASNRQGTGYGYTF. The V and J genes are TRBV5-1 and TRBJ1-2; 8 bases match TRBD1. Germline V lookup: CDR1 SGHRS, CDR2 YFSETQ. V was clipped by 6 bases and J by 4 bases; unmatched bases: 8. The CDR3 has 14 amino acids.

This clone appeared a few times. The V gene is TRBV29-1, the J gene TRBJ2-7; D ambiguous. Germline V gene data show CDR1 as SQVTM and CDR2 as ANQGSEA. This CDR3 spans 12 amino acids. The V end lost 7 bases, the J end lost 5 bases, and 15 bases lay between the germline ends. CDR3 residues: CSAYGLSDEQYF. The DNA of the CDR3 is TGCAGCGCATATGGCCTAAGTGACGAGCAGTACTTC.

The chain recombines TRBV28 with TRBJ2-3; D gene unclear. V was trimmed by 3 bases and J by 0 bases, leaving 7 bases between them. Looked up from germline, CDR1 is MDHEN and CDR2 is SYDVKM. The CDR3 is 14 amino acids. CDR3: CASSFGRSTDTQYF. Written as DNA, the CDR3 is TGTGCCAGCAGTTTCGGCAGAAGCACAGATACGCAGTATTTT.

The CDR3 spells CASSQGLDSYEQYF. The CDR3 region has the DNA TGCGCCAGCAGCCAAGGACTAGACTCCTACGAGCAGTACTTC. The chain employs TRBV4-3 and TRBJ2-7; a weak D match, TRBD2 (6 bases). CDR1 and CDR2 from the germline V gene are LGHNA and YSLEER. V gave up 1 base and J gave up 0 bases, with 7 bases separating them. This CDR3 has 14 amino acids.

The chain links TRBV13 to TRBJ2-2; D gene ambiguous. This CDR3 has 17 amino acids. Germline CDR1 and CDR2: PRHDT and FYEKMQ (reference sequence). V was trimmed by 0 bases and J by 4 bases, leaving 15 bases between them. CDR3 DNA: TGTGCCAGCAGCTTAGGCCTTAGGGCTTCGGGCACCGGGGAGCTGTTTTTT. Encoded protein: CASSLGLRASGTGELFF.

The genes are TRBV27 and TRBJ1-3; no clear D gene. Germline V gene lookup returns CDR1 MNHEY and CDR2 SMNVEV (reference sequence). This CDR3 contains 16 residues. V gave up 2 bases and J gave up 2 bases, with 13 bases separating them. The CDR3 loop is CASSLAGGIAGNTIYF. CDR3 nucleotide sequence: TGTGCCAGCAGTTTAGCGGGAGGGATCGCTGGAAACACCATATATTTT.

The chain couples TRBV19 to TRBJ1-2; D gene uncertain. Trimming removed 5 bases at V and 8 bases at J, with 15 bases between. CDR1 and CDR2 from the germline V gene are LNHDA and SQIVND (reference sequence). This CDR3 spans 13 amino acids. CDR3 DNA sequence: TGTGCCAGTAGTCTCGGGGAGGGTGGCGGCTACACCTTC. Translated, it gives CASSLGEGGGYTF.

The chain is built from TRBV19 and TRBJ2-7, with 8 bases that match TRBD1. Germline loops: CDR1 LNHDA, CDR2 SQIVND (reference sequence). Losses at the gene ends were 5 bases for V and 6 bases for J; bases not matched to a gene: 6. The CDR3 spans 13 residues. This CDR3 reads CASSATGAAEQYF. The CDR3 nucleotides read TGTGCCAGTAGTGCGACAGGGGCAGCCGAGCAGTACTTC.

The V call is TRBV27, the J call TRBJ2-7; 14 nucleotides agree with TRBD2. Unmatched junction bases numbered 1, after V lost 3 bases and J lost 3 bases. From germline, CDR1 is MNHEY and CDR2 SMNVEV (reference sequence). The CDR3 runs 15 residues. The CDR3 loop reads CASSFGTSGSYEQYF. The CDR3 region has the DNA TGTGCCAGCAGTTTCGGGACTAGCGGGAGCTACGAGCAGTACTTC.